This TCR beta chain was identified in a study of spatial heterogeneity in lung cancer. Study-wide results and caveats: Mutation tallies in tumors tracked expanded intratumoral alpha and beta TCR counts.

A single record per CDR3 protein comes from TCRdb applying MiXCR to the 5' RACE reads. Here the sample spans about 28,000 distinct CDR3 sequences, 7% to 7.5% being singletons. The CDR3 contains 15 residues. CDR1 and CDR2 (germline): SEHNR, FQNEAQ (reference sequence). V was cut by 6 bases and J by 3 bases, with 17 bases left in between. As to time point: sample taken at primary tumor resection. This clonotype appeared a few times. The antigen is not known. The receptor's source is a male donor with early-stage non-small cell lung cancer. This sequence joins TRBV7-9 and TRBJ1-2; maybe TRBD1 (6 bases). Source: lung tumor tissue, taken at surgery. The CDR3 reads CASRQTGGADYGYTF. CDR3 bases: TGTGCCAGCAGACAAACTGGGGGCGCGGACTATGGCTACACCTTC.